Following are 28 T cell receptor beta chains from one sample sequenced in a study of identifying expanded T cells in peripheral blood. The data were produced by immunoSEQ multiplex PCR, yet TCRdb's version contains in-frame clones alone and is incomplete. The sample consists of about 130,000 clones, 65% to 90% of them appearing once. Sequencing was done on a sample of blood. The receptors were gathered from a person between 18 and 75 years old in good health.

The chain carries TRBV5-1 and TRBJ2-2; no definite D call. CDR3 length equals 15 residues. V was pared by 2 bases and J by 5 bases, with 13 bases between. Germline CDR1 reads SGHRS; CDR2 reads YFSETQ. The CDR3 loop reads CASSLAYFGTGELFF. The CDR3 region has the DNA TGCGCCAGCAGCTTAGCGTATTTTGGGACCGGGGAGCTGTTTTTT.

The V and J genes are TRBV18 and TRBJ2-7; 11 nucleotides align to TRBD2. With 8 bases clipped from V and 5 bases from J, the junction kept 8 bases outside the gene matches. CDR1 is KGHSH and CDR2 is LQKENI in the germline V gene. The CDR3 is 14 amino acids. The CDR3 DNA reads TGTGCCAGCCGGTTAGCGGGGGGGCAGGACGAGCAGTACTTC. It specifies CASRLAGGQDEQYF.

The chain carries TRBV11-3 and TRBJ2-1; TRBD1 is a possible D gene (6 bases). Germline CDR1 is SGHNT and CDR2 is YENEEA. The CDR3 runs to 14 residues. The V gene lost 8 bases and the J gene lost 3 bases, with 14 bases spanning the gap. CDR3 amino acids: CASSQGGNYNEQFF. CDR3 nucleotides: TGTGCCAGCTCTCAAGGGGGTAACTACAATGAGCAGTTCTTC.

The chain has TRBV5-4 and TRBJ2-7; the D is unclear. Germline loops: CDR1 SGHNT, CDR2 YYREEE (reference sequence). The V gene lost 1 base and the J gene lost 5 bases, with 13 bases spanning the gap. The CDR3 has 14 amino acids. The CDR3 region has the DNA TGTGCCAGCAGCTTGCCCGGGTCGTACGACGAGCAGTACTTC. Translating gives CASSLPGSYDEQYF.

The rearrangement links TRBV2 to TRBJ2-5, with D unresolved. This CDR3 comprises 13 residues. Deletions cut 6 bases from V and 2 bases from J, with 10 bases between. Germline V lookup: CDR1 SNHLY, CDR2 FYNNEI. The CDR3 nucleotides read TGTGCCAGCAGGAGGACGGATCAAGAGACCCAGTACTTC. Its translation: CASRRTDQETQYF.

The rearrangement links TRBV6-6 to TRBJ2-1; tentatively, D is TRBD2 (6 bases). CDR3 length: 14 amino acids. V lost 8 bases and J 5 bases, leaving 16 bases between the germline ends. Germline assignment: CDR1 MNHNY and CDR2 SVGAGI (reference sequence). The CDR3 DNA sequence: TGTGCCAGCTGTACCGCGGGGATTAACAATGAGCAGTTCTTC. Protein product: CASCTAGINNEQFF.

V and J are TRBV6-1 and TRBJ2-3; D unclear. V lost 1 base to trimming and J lost 4 bases, with 6 bases between them. Germline CDR1 MNHNS, CDR2 SASEGT. The CDR3 spans 13 residues. The DNA of the CDR3 is TGTGCCAGCAGTGAAGAAATCTCAGATACGCAGTATTTT. It codes for CASSEEISDTQYF.

The chain recombines TRBV25-1 with TRBJ1-5, with D unresolved. Germline V gene lookup returns CDR1 MGHDK and CDR2 SYGVNS. The CDR3 has 14 residues. V dropped 1 base and J dropped 6 bases, with 10 bases sitting between them. The CDR3 here is CASSEFSLTQPQHF. The CDR3 bases are TGTGCCAGCAGTGAATTTTCTCTTACTCAGCCCCAGCATTTT.

The V and J genes are TRBV4-1 and TRBJ1-2, with a tentative D call TRBD1 (6 bases). This CDR3 is 14 amino acids long. V was cut by 0 bases and J by 2 bases, with 7 bases left in between. Germline V gives CDR1 MGHRA, CDR2 YSYEKL. CDR3: CASSQEQGNYGYTF. In nucleotides, the CDR3 is TGCGCCAGCAGCCAAGAACAGGGCAACTATGGCTACACCTTC.

The chain joins TRBV10-1 to TRBJ2-7, with 10 bases matching TRBD1. V trimming: 4 bases; J trimming: 0 bases; junction bases outside the gene matches: 6. The CDR3 covers 16 residues. The V gene's germline CDR1 is WNHNN and CDR2 SYGVQD (reference sequence). CDR3 DNA sequence: TGCGCCAGCAGTGCTTACCGGGACAGGGGCTCCTACGAGCAGTACTTC. It yields the protein CASSAYRDRGSYEQYF.

In DNA form, the CDR3 reads TGCGCCAGCAGCCCCTCCTCGGGAAGCTATGGCTACACCTTC. Translated: CASSPSSGSYGYTF. This rearrangement joins TRBV5-1 to TRBJ1-2; D is unclear. CDR1 and CDR2 (germline): SGHRS, YFSETQ. This CDR3 contains 14 residues. V lost 4 bases, J lost 4 bases, and 14 bases lay in between.

V is TRBV11-1 and J is TRBJ1-2; the D gene is possibly TRBD1 (5 bases). The V and J ends lost 6 bases and 8 bases respectively, with 16 bases between them. Germline CDR1 SGHAT, CDR2 FQDESV (reference sequence). The CDR3 contains 13 residues. The DNA for the CDR3 is TGTGCCAGCAGTCTAGACAGCCCACTCGGCTACACCTTC. As protein: CASSLDSPLGYTF.

V and J are TRBV25-1 and TRBJ2-5; 12 bases match TRBD2. Germline V gene data show CDR1 as MGHDK and CDR2 as SYGVNS. The CDR3 is made up of 17 amino acids. J gave up 5 bases and V 3 bases, and 10 bases lay outside the gene matches. CDR3 sequence: CASSDFRTSGELETQYF. The DNA for the CDR3 is TGTGCCAGCAGTGATTTTAGGACTAGCGGGGAGTTGGAGACCCAGTACTTC. Filled out from reference TRBV25-1 and TRBJ2-5, the complete variable domain reads EADIYQTPRYLVIGTGKKITLECSQTMGHDKMYWYQQDPGMELHLIHYSYGVNSTEKGDLSSESTVSRIRTEHFPLTLESARPSHTSQYLCASSDFRTSGELETQYFGPGTRLLVL.

There are a few counts of this clone. The CDR3 sequence is CASSPREGPSYEQYF. In nucleotides, the CDR3 is TGCGCCAGCAGCCCTCGGGAGGGGCCTTCCTACGAGCAGTACTTC. J is TRBJ2-7 and V is TRBV5-1; 8 bases map to TRBD2. The germline gives CDR1 SGHRS, CDR2 YFSETQ. Trimming removed 4 bases from V and 1 base from J; junction bases left unmatched: 7. This CDR3 region has 15 residues.

CDR3 protein: CASSVQRGYNEQFF. The CDR3 DNA follows: TGTGCCAGCAGTGTACAGCGGGGATACAATGAGCAGTTCTTC. The chain links TRBV6-4 to TRBJ2-1, with 7 bases lining up with TRBD2. V trimming: 4 bases; J trimming: 4 bases; junction bases outside the gene matches: 4. The CDR3 extends over 14 amino acids. Germline CDR1 and CDR2: MRHNA and SNTAGT.

This chain connects TRBV30 to TRBJ1-2; TRBD1 agrees at 7 bases. Per the germline V gene, CDR1 is GTSNPN and CDR2 is SVGIG (reference sequence). This CDR3 is built from 13 residues. V shed 2 bases, J shed 2 bases, and the junction held 2 bases outside the gene matches. This chain's CDR3 is CAWSLTGNYGYTF. The CDR3 DNA reads TGTGCCTGGAGTTTGACAGGGAACTATGGCTACACCTTC.

This clone was seen a handful of times. This chain uses TRBV7-9 with TRBJ1-5; 7 positions match TRBD1. The CDR3 is 14 residues long. Germline V gene lookup returns CDR1 SEHNR and CDR2 FQNEAQ (reference sequence). J was trimmed by 5 bases and V by 1 base; bases with no gene match: 2. CDR3 nucleotide sequence: TGTGCCAGCAGCTTAGAAAGGGGGCATCAGCCCCAGCATTTT. Protein: CASSLERGHQPQHF.

This clone appeared once. The chain is built from TRBV7-6 and TRBJ2-3; D might be TRBD1 or TRBD2, each matching 5 bases. The CDR3 spans 16 residues. Per the germline V gene, CDR1 is SGHVS and CDR2 is FNYEAQ. V gave up 2 bases and J gave up 1 base, with 13 bases separating them. CDR3 protein: CASSLIRRDRTDTQYF. The CDR3 nucleotides are TGTGCCAGCAGCTTAATTCGAAGGGACCGCACAGATACGCAGTATTTT.

This chain connects TRBV27 to TRBJ1-1; 7 bases are shared with TRBD1. The CDR3 length is 13 residues. Germline V gene sequence: CDR1 MNHEY, CDR2 SMNVEV (reference sequence). V lost 3 bases and J lost 11; bases outside the gene matches: 9. CDR3 protein: CASSFTRQGRAFF. CDR3 sequence (DNA): TGTGCCAGCAGTTTTACCCGACAGGGACGGGCTTTCTTT.

V gene TRBV11-2 combines with J gene TRBJ1-3, with D maybe TRBD1 (5 bases). The germline gives CDR1 SGHAT, CDR2 FQNNGV. Trimming cost V 1 base and J 4 bases, with 14 bases left between them. The length of the CDR3 is 16 residues. The CDR3 loop reads CASSLVGAGSGNTIYF. As DNA, the CDR3 is TGTGCCAGCAGCTTAGTTGGGGCCGGGTCGGGAAACACCATATATTTT.

With regard to this clone: Other DNA sequences from this sample encode an identical CDR3 as well. V is TRBV2 and J is TRBJ2-7; D is possibly TRBD1 (6 bases). CDR3 size: 14 residues. V gave up 2 bases and J gave up 1 base, with 9 bases separating them. The germline V gene has CDR1 SNHLY and CDR2 FYNNEI. CDR3 DNA: TGTGCCAGCAGTGAAAGGACAGTATCCTACGAGCAGTACTTC. Encoded protein: CASSERTVSYEQYF.

The chain uses TRBV5-1 and TRBJ1-5; possible D gene TRBD1, 6 bases. The CDR3 sequence is 17 residues long. Between the trimmed V and J ends, which lost 0 bases and 1 base, there was a span of 14 bases. The germline CDR1 and CDR2 sequences are SGHRS and YFSETQ. CDR3 nucleotides: TGCGCCAGCAGCTTGGGGGACAACTGGGGCAGCAATCAGCCCCAGCATTTT. This encodes CASSLGDNWGSNQPQHF.

Written as DNA, the CDR3 is TGTGCCAGCAGACAGGACAGGGCGGGCGGCTACACCTTC. As protein: CASRQDRAGGYTF. The chain carries TRBV6-6 and TRBJ1-2; 8 nucleotides match TRBD1. Trimming cost V 6 bases and J 8 bases; bases outside gene matches: 8. The germline V gene has CDR1 MNHNY and CDR2 SVGAGI (reference sequence). This CDR3 has 13 residues.

V is TRBV25-1 and J is TRBJ1-2, with D unresolved. CDR1 and CDR2 from the germline V gene are MGHDK and SYGVNS. V lost 4 bases, J lost 4 bases, and 10 bases lay in between. CDR3 size: 13 residues. CDR3 loop: CASSATRGYGYTF. Written as DNA, the CDR3 is TGTGCCAGCAGTGCCACCCGGGGCTATGGCTACACCTTC.

CDR3 loop: CASSAGDGPEKLFF. CDR3 DNA sequence: TGTGCCAGCAGTGCGGGGGACGGCCCTGAAAAACTGTTTTTT. The chain is built from TRBV6-1 and TRBJ1-4, with TRBD1 as a possible D gene (5 bases). The V end lost 4 bases, the J end lost 7 bases, and 13 bases lay between the germline ends. The CDR3 has 14 residues. Germline CDR1 is MNHNS and CDR2 is SASEGT.

The rearrangement joins TRBV5-6 to TRBJ2-3; 10 nucleotides align to TRBD2. Germline V gene sequence: CDR1 SGHDT, CDR2 YYEEEE. The CDR3 sequence is 17 residues long. V was clipped by 2 bases and J by 4 bases; unmatched bases: 10. CDR3 sequence reads: CASSFSEPGLAADTQYF. CDR3 in DNA: TGTGCCAGCAGCTTTAGTGAACCCGGACTAGCGGCAGATACGCAGTATTTT. Combining the CDR3 with reference TRBV5-6 and TRBJ2-3 gives the whole variable domain DAGVTQSPTHLIKTRGQQVTLRCSPKSGHDTVSWYQQALGQGPQFIFQYYEEEERQRGNFPDRFSGHQFPNYSSELNVNALLLGDSALYLCASSFSEPGLAADTQYFGPGTRLTVL.

J is TRBJ1-3 and V is TRBV5-1; 9 bases fit TRBD1. V dropped 0 bases and J dropped 2; count of bases not matched to a gene: 9. CDR1 is SGHRS, CDR2 YFSETQ, per germline. The CDR3 has 18 residues. For the CDR3, the DNA is TGCGCCAGCAGCTTGGCATCCCCTGGACAGGGGACTGGAAACACCATATATTTT. Amino acids: CASSLASPGQGTGNTIYF.

J is TRBJ1-1 and V is TRBV7-2, with D hard to call. The length of the CDR3 is 14 residues. Trimming left V 5 bases short and J 4 bases short, with 14 bases between. Germline loops: CDR1 SGHTA, CDR2 FQGNSA. The CDR3, as DNA: TGTGCCAGCAGCCAGGTGTCGGGGAGCACTGAAGCTTTCTTT. This translates into CASSQVSGSTEAFF.